This T cell receptor (beta chain) was captured by sequencing in a study of identical twins. Study results and caveats: Alpha sequences out of frame and shared by twins had excess low generation probability. Insertions were fewer in abundant cord blood beta clonotypes, whereas memory repertoires showed none of this pattern. The study found weaker excess twin sharing in beta out-of-frame sequences.

This CDR3 is 15 amino acids long. Germline values: CDR1 SQVTM, CDR2 ANQGSEA. Trimming at V came to 0 bases and at J to 3 bases, leaving 8 bases not matched to a gene. cDNA molecules carried unique molecular identifiers, and template switching added a universal primer site. Using its own MiXCR run on the 5' RACE reads, TCRdb lists one record per CDR3 protein. The sample yields 1,800,000 or so distinct CDR3 sequences, less than 40% seen once. Many counts were recorded for this clonotype. Its specificity is unknown. Sequenced input: cord blood. The chain uses TRBV29-1 and TRBJ2-7, with 7 bases matching TRBD2. This sequence was found in a newborn girl in good health. CDR3 DNA sequence: TGCAGCGTTGAAGACGTGGGAGGGCCTTACTACGAGCAGTACTTC. Protein sequence: CSVEDVGGPYYEQYF.